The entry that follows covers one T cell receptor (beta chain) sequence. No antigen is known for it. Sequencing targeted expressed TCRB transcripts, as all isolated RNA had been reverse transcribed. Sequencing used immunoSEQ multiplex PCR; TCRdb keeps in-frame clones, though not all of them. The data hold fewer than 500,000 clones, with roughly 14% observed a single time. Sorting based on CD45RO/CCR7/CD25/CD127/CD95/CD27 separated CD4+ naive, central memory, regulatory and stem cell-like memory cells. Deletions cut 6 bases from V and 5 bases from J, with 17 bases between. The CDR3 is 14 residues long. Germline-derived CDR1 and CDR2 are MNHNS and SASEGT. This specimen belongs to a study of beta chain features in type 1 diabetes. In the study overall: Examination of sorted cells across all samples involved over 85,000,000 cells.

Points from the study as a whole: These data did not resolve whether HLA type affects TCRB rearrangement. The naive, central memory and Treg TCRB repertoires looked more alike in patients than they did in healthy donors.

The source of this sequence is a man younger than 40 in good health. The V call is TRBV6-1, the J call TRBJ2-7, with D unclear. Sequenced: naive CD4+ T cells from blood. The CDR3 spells CASSPSFGSHEQYF. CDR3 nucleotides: TGTGCCAGCAGCCCCTCCTTTGGGTCCCACGAGCAGTACTTC.